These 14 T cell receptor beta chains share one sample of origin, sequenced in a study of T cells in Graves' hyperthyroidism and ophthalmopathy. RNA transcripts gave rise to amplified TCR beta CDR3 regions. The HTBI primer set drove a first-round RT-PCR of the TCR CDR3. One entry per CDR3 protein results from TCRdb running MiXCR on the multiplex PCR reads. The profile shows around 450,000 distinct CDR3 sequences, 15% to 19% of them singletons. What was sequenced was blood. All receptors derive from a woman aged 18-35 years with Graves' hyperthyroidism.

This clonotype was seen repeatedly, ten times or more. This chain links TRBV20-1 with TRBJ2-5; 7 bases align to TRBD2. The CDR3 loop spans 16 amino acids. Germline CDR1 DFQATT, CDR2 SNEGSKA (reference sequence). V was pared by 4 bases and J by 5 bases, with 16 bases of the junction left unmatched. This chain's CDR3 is CSATGGQQLGGETQYF. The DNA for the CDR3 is TGCAGTGCTACGGGAGGCCAACAACTGGGTGGGGAGACCCAGTACTTC.

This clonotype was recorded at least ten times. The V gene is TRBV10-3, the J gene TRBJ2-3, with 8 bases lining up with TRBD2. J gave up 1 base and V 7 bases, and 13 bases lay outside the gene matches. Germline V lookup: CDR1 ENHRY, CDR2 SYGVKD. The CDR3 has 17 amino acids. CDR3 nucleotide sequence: TGTGCCATCAATGGTCGTAAAAGCGGGGGTGGCACAGATACGCAGTATTTT. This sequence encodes CAINGRKSGGGTDTQYF.

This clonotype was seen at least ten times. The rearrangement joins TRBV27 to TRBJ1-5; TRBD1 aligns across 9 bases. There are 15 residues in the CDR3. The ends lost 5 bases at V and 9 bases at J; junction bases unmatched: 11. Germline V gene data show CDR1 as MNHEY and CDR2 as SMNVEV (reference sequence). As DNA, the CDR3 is TGTGCCAGCAGTCCCACCCGGGACAGGGCGTCGCCCCAGCATTTT. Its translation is CASSPTRDRASPQHF.

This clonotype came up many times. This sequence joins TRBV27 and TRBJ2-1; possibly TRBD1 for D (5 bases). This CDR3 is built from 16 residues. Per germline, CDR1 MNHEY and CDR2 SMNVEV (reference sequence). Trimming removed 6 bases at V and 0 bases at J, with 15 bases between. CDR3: CASSLGAGLSYNEQFF. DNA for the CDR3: TGTGCCAGCAGCCTAGGGGCAGGGCTCTCCTACAATGAGCAGTTCTTC.

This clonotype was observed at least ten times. CDR3 region: CASSHRDSRGEQFF. CDR3 bases: TGTGCCAGCAGCCACCGGGACTCCCGGGGTGAGCAGTTCTTC. The chain joins TRBV13 to TRBJ2-1, with D possibly matching TRBD2 (6 bases). This CDR3 region has 14 residues. V was clipped by 5 bases and J by 9 bases, with 17 bases between them. CDR1 is PRHDT, CDR2 FYEKMQ, per germline (reference sequence). Together with reference TRBV13 and TRBJ2-1, the CDR3 gives the full variable domain: AAGVIQSPRHLIKEKRETATLKCYPIPRHDTVYWYQQGPGQDPQFLISFYEKMQSDKGSIPDRFSAQQFSDYHSELNMSSLELGDSALYFCASSHRDSRGEQFFGPGTRLTVL.

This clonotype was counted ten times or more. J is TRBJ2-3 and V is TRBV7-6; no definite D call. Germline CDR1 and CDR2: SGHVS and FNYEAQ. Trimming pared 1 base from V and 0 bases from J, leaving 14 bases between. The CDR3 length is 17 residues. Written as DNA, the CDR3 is TGTGCCAGCAGCTTAGGGGTTCCTACTTCTAGCACAGATACGCAGTATTTT. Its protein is CASSLGVPTSSTDTQYF.

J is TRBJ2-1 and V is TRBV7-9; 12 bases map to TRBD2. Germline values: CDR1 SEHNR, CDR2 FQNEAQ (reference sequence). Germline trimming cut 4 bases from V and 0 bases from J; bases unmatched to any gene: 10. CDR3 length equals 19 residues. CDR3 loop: CASSYGLAGISSSYNEQFF. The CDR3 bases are TGTGCCAGCAGCTACGGACTAGCGGGAATTAGTAGCTCCTACAATGAGCAGTTCTTC.

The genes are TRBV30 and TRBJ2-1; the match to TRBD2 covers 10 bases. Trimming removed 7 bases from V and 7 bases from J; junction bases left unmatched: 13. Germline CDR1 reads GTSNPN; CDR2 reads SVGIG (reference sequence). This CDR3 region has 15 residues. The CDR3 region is CAYPRSSGSRNEQFF. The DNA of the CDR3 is TGTGCCTACCCTCGCTCTAGCGGGAGTAGAAATGAGCAGTTCTTC.

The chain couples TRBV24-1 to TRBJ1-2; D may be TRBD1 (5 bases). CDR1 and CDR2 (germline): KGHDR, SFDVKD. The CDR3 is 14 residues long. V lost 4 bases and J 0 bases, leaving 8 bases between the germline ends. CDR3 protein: CATSDGGTNYGYTF. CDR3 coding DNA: TGTGCCACCAGTGACGGGGGAACTAACTATGGCTACACCTTC.

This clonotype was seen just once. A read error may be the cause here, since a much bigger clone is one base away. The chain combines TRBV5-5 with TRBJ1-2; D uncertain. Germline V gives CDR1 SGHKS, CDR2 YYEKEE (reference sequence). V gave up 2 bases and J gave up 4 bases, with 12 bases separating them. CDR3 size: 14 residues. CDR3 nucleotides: TGTGCCAGCAGCTTAGGTGCGGTGGTCTATGGCTACACCTTC. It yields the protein CASSLGAVVYGYTF.

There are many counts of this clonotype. The DNA of the CDR3 is TGTGCCAGCATCCTGGGGGCGGTGGGTGATCCTTTCTTT. Its protein is CASILGAVGDPFF. The chain employs TRBV12-3 or TRBV12-4 and TRBJ1-1; TRBD1 is a possible D gene (6 bases). Trimming took off 7 bases at V and 12 bases at J, with 21 bases between the two ends. This CDR3 has 13 residues.

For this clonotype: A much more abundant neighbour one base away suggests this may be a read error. The CDR3 protein is CASSLVGDSTYEQYF. CDR3 DNA sequence: TGTGCCAGCAGCTTAGTAGGGGACAGTACCTACGAGCAGTACTTC. The V gene is TRBV11-1, the J gene TRBJ2-7; 7 bases agree with TRBD1. The germline V gene has CDR1 SGHAT and CDR2 FQDESV (reference sequence). The CDR3 spans 15 residues. V lost 1 base, J lost 2 bases, and 5 bases stayed unmatched.

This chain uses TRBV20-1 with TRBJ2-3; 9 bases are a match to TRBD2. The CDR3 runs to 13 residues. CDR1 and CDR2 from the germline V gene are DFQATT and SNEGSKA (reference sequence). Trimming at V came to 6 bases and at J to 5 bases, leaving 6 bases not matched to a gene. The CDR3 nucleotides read TGCAGTGCCGCGGGGGGGGTTCAAGATACGCAGTATTTT. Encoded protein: CSAAGGVQDTQYF.

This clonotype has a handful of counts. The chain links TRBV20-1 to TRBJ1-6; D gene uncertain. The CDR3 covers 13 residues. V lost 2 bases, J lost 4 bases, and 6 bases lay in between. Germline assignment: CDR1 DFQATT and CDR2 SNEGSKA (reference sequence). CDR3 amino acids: CSARRDYNSPLHF. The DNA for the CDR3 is TGCAGTGCTAGACGGGATTATAATTCACCCCTCCACTTT.